This T cell receptor beta chain was found in a study of CD8 T cells in ankylosing spondylitis. CDR3 length equals 17 residues. V lost 1 base to trimming and J lost 5 bases; unmatched junction nucleotides: 5. Germline CDR1 reads SGHNT; CDR2 reads YENEEA. Findings of the study overall: Roughly eight highly homologous variants made up a TCR beta motif that seemed to typify ankylosing spondylitis blood. Disease-linked clones had a CD8+ phenotype and relatively low frequency in peripheral blood. Within matched ankylosing spondylitis synovial fluid, disease-linked clones were reportedly significantly enriched. In synovial fluid and blood from reactive arthritis, some motif variants were previously reported.

TCRdb re-called the 5' RACE reads through MiXCR, storing one row per CDR3 protein. The repertoire consists of 69,000 or so distinct CDR3 sequences, with about 5.2% occurring once and the leading ten covering over 2%. This clonotype was recorded many times. Its cognate antigen is unknown. The V call is TRBV11-3, the J call TRBJ2-1, with 13 nucleotides matching TRBD2. This receptor was identified in a male donor with ankylosing spondylitis or in good health (not recorded which). Sequenced input: blood, either unsorted or a sorted T cell fraction (not recorded which). The CDR3 region has the DNA TGTGCCAGCAGCTTAGGCCTACTAGCGGGGGGGGACAATGAGCAGTTCTTC. It translates to CASSLGLLAGGDNEQFF.